Below are 22 T cell receptor beta chains sequenced from a single sample in a study of control samples from healthy donors and cancer patients. Method: immunoSEQ multiplex PCR; TCRdb's copy keeps in-frame clones and lacks some. This table has around 45,000 clones, 70% appearing once. Sample: formalin-fixed, paraffin-embedded tissue. The receptors were gathered from a male donor with melanoma.

Turning to this clone: One end of the junction is discordant with germline, which a read error may explain. This chain connects TRBV4-2 to TRBJ1-5; D remains unclear. Germline loops: CDR1 LGHNA, CDR2 YNFKEQ. This CDR3 comprises 15 residues. The CDR3 protein is CASSRAAGGNQSQHF. DNA of the CDR3: TGTGCCAGCAGCCGAGCAGCCGGCGGCAATCAGTCCCAGCATTTT.

This chain links TRBV18 with TRBJ2-3, with unresolved D. Germline lookup yields CDR1 KGHSH and CDR2 LQKENI. The CDR3 runs 14 residues. V was trimmed by 3 bases and J by 3 bases, leaving 10 bases between them. The CDR3 DNA reads as TGTGCCAGCTCACCCCCCACGCGAACAGATACGCAGTATTTT. Its translation is CASSPPTRTDTQYF.

The rearrangement uses TRBV7-8 and TRBJ2-5; D may be TRBD2 (5 bases). This CDR3 comprises 15 residues. Trimming cost V 5 bases and J 0 bases, with 13 bases left between them. Germline V gives CDR1 SGHVS, CDR2 FQNEAQ. The CDR3 is CASSPTIAYQETQYF. The CDR3 DNA is TGTGCCAGCAGCCCTACTATAGCGTACCAAGAGACCCAGTACTTC. The variable domain in full, with the rest retrieved from reference TRBV7-8 and TRBJ2-5, is GAGVSQSPRYKVAKRGQDVALRCDPISGHVSLFWYQQALGQGPEFLTYFQNEAQLDKSGLPSDRFFAERPEGSVSTLKIQRTQQEDSAVYLCASSPTIAYQETQYFGPGTRLLVL.

The J gene is TRBJ1-2, the V gene TRBV28; D unclear. V was clipped by 2 bases and J by 6 bases, with 13 bases between them. CDR3 length equals 14 residues. CDR1 and CDR2 (germline): MDHEN, SYDVKM. In DNA form, the CDR3 reads TGTGCCAGCAGTTTAAGTAGTCGGACCCATGGCTACACCTTC. It codes for CASSLSSRTHGYTF.

There are a few counts of this clone. The J gene is TRBJ2-4, the V gene TRBV28; possibly TRBD1 for D (6 bases). CDR3 length: 15 amino acids. The V gene's germline CDR1 is MDHEN and CDR2 SYDVKM. Trimming pared 6 bases from V and 1 base from J, leaving 13 bases between. The CDR3 DNA is TGTGCCAGCAGCCACAGGGTCGGGGCCAAAAACATTCAGTACTTC. This encodes CASSHRVGAKNIQYF.

The J gene is TRBJ2-7, the V gene TRBV2, with 8 bases matching TRBD1. This CDR3 region has 14 residues. Trimming at V came to 3 bases and at J to 6 bases, leaving 7 bases not matched to a gene. Germline V lookup: CDR1 SNHLY, CDR2 FYNNEI. In nucleotides, the CDR3 is TGTGCCAGCAGTGACCATCGGGGACAGGCCGAGCAGTACTTC. This codes for CASSDHRGQAEQYF.

The DNA for the CDR3 is TGCGCCAGCAAGCCTAGCGGGAGATACAATGAGCAGTTCTTC. It yields the protein CASKPSGRYNEQFF. V and J are TRBV5-1 and TRBJ2-1, with 10 bases that match TRBD2. The trim removed 6 bases at V and 4 bases at J, leaving 4 bases unmatched. Germline CDR1 SGHRS, CDR2 YFSETQ. The CDR3 loop spans 14 amino acids.

V is TRBV7-9 and J is TRBJ1-1, with TRBD1 identical over 9 bases. V lost 8 bases, J lost 0 bases, and 1 base stayed unmatched. From germline, CDR1 is SEHNR and CDR2 FQNEAQ (reference sequence). The CDR3 is made up of 13 amino acids. The CDR3 reads CASYRGLNTEAFF. CDR3 nucleotide sequence: TGTGCCAGCTACAGGGGGCTGAACACTGAAGCTTTCTTT.

CDR3 nucleotide sequence: TGTGCCTGGAGTGGCGGGGCCGAGCAGTACTTC. Encoded protein: CAWSGGAEQYF. The chain combines TRBV30 with TRBJ2-7; TRBD2 is a possible D gene (6 bases). The ends were cut back, 1 base at V and 6 bases at J, with 7 bases in the middle. The CDR3 sequence is 11 residues long. Germline CDR1 and CDR2: GTSNPN and SVGIG (reference sequence).

CDR3 amino acids: CASGPGGSTDTQYF. CDR3 DNA sequence: TGTGCCAGCGGTCCGGGAGGGAGCACAGATACGCAGTATTTT. The chain joins TRBV28 to TRBJ2-3; 8 bases align to TRBD2. CDR3 length equals 14 residues. Looked up from germline, CDR1 is MDHEN and CDR2 is SYDVKM. With 8 bases clipped from V and 0 bases from J, the junction kept 4 bases outside the gene matches. Full variable domain (rest looked up from reference TRBV28 and TRBJ2-3): DVKVTQSSRYLVKRTGEKVFLECVQDMDHENMFWYRQDPGLGLRLIYFSYDVKMKEKGDIPEGYSVSREKKERFSLILESASTNQTSMYLCASGPGGSTDTQYFGPGTRLTVL.

This clone was detected only once. Germline is not matched at one junction end, which may reflect a read error. In the same sample, other DNA sequences code for this CDR3. This sequence joins TRBV5-1 and TRBJ2-5; 10 bases line up with TRBD2. Germline lookup yields CDR1 SGHRS and CDR2 YFSETQ. CDR3 size: 16 residues. CDR3 nucleotide sequence: TGCGCCAGCAGCGGAATGGCGTCTAGCGGGAGAGAGACTCAGTACTTC. Residues: CASSGMASSGRETQYF.

V is TRBV6-5 and J is TRBJ1-2; D is ambiguous. The germline V gene has CDR1 MNHEY and CDR2 SVGAGI. V was cut by 2 bases and J by 6 bases, with 16 bases left in between. The CDR3 extends over 15 amino acids. The chain's CDR3 is CASSYDAWSGDGYTF. The CDR3, as DNA: TGTGCCAGCAGTTACGATGCCTGGTCTGGCGATGGCTACACCTTC.

This clone was observed once. The chain carries TRBV7-9 and TRBJ1-2; TRBD1 is a possible D gene (6 bases). The CDR3 runs 14 residues. Germline loops: CDR1 SEHNR, CDR2 FQNEAQ (reference sequence). Trimming left V 5 bases short and J 4 bases short, with 14 bases between. The CDR3 bases are TGTGCCAGCAGCACTTGGACGGGGGCCTATGGCTACACCTTC. Its translation: CASSTWTGAYGYTF.

This rearrangement joins TRBV7-8 to TRBJ1-4, with 8 bases lining up with TRBD1. With V trimmed by 8 bases and J by 8 bases, 10 bases remained unmatched. Looked up from germline, CDR1 is SGHVS and CDR2 is FQNEAQ. CDR3 length: 14 amino acids. The CDR3 DNA reads as TGTGCCAGCTGCCCACCGGGACAGGTCGAAAAACTGTTTTTT. Translation gives CASCPPGQVEKLFF. The full variable domain, completed using reference TRBV7-8 and TRBJ1-4, is GAGVSQSPRYKVAKRGQDVALRCDPISGHVSLFWYQQALGQGPEFLTYFQNEAQLDKSGLPSDRFFAERPEGSVSTLKIQRTQQEDSAVYLCASCPPGQVEKLFFGSGTQLSVL.

V gene TRBV25-1 combines with J gene TRBJ1-6; D ambiguous. Germline loops: CDR1 MGHDK, CDR2 SYGVNS. This CDR3 is built from 14 residues. Trimming left V 7 bases short and J 6 bases short, with 13 bases between. The CDR3 DNA follows: TGTGCCAGCATCGCAGCGGCATCTAATTCACCCCTCCACTTT. Translated, it gives CASIAAASNSPLHF.

The chain couples TRBV7-2 to TRBJ2-3; D not resolved. Between the trimmed V and J ends, which lost 5 bases and 4 bases, there was a span of 10 bases. Germline-derived CDR1 and CDR2 are SGHTA and FQGNSA. This CDR3 has 13 amino acids. CDR3 nucleotides: TGTGCCAGCAGCATACGGCTCGCAGATACGCAGTATTTT. Protein product: CASSIRLADTQYF.

The J gene is TRBJ1-2, the V gene TRBV10-2; no definite D call. CDR3 size: 13 residues. Trimming stripped 3 bases from V and 3 bases from J, with 8 bases between. Germline CDR1 reads WSHSY; CDR2 reads SAAADI. CDR3 in DNA: TGCGCCAGCAGTGAAGGGATGGACTATGGCTACACCTTC. Amino acids: CASSEGMDYGYTF.

The table lists this clone with a few counts. The rearrangement links TRBV7-9 to TRBJ1-1; D gene uncertain. Between the trimmed V and J ends, which lost 3 bases and 3 bases, there was a span of 11 bases. Germline V lookup: CDR1 SEHNR, CDR2 FQNEAQ (reference sequence). This CDR3 is built from 14 residues. The CDR3 DNA is TGTGCCAGCAGCTTTGCTTCGGGGTACACTGAAGCTTTCTTT. It encodes CASSFASGYTEAFF.

V and J are TRBV7-3 and TRBJ2-5, with unresolved D. Looked up from germline, CDR1 is SGHTA and CDR2 is FQGTGA. The CDR3 covers 15 residues. The V and J ends lost 3 bases and 5 bases respectively, with 16 bases between them. The CDR3 DNA follows: TGTGCCAGCAGCTTCCAAGGTGGCCCCGGGGAGACCCAGTACTTC. It translates to CASSFQGGPGETQYF.

This clone has a handful of counts. V gene TRBV2 combines with J gene TRBJ1-1, with TRBD1 identical over 7 bases. Per the germline V gene, CDR1 is SNHLY and CDR2 is FYNNEI. The CDR3 is 14 amino acids. Unmatched junction bases numbered 3, after V lost 4 bases and J lost 1 base. The CDR3 region is CASSAGQQNTEAFF. DNA for the CDR3: TGTGCCAGCAGTGCGGGACAGCAGAACACTGAAGCTTTCTTT.

Note on this clone: At the DNA level, this CDR3 is encoded by other sequences in the same sample as well. V usage is TRBV6-5 and J usage is TRBJ2-2; D might be TRBD2 (6 bases). V was cut by 0 bases and J by 7 bases, with 12 bases left in between. The CDR3 sequence is 15 residues long. The germline CDR1 and CDR2 sequences are MNHEY and SVGAGI. The CDR3, as DNA: TGTGCCAGCAGTTACTCGATGGGAGGTAGCGGGGAGCTGTTTTTT. Residues: CASSYSMGGSGELFF.

The chain is built from TRBV28 and TRBJ1-2; possibly TRBD1 for D (6 bases). The CDR3 has 15 amino acids. Per germline, CDR1 MDHEN and CDR2 SYDVKM. Trimming removed 6 bases from V and 4 bases from J, with 18 bases in between. CDR3 DNA sequence: TGTGCCAGCAGACCAACGGACAGTCGGGGCTATGGCTACACCTTC. It specifies CASRPTDSRGYGYTF.